This entry describes one TCR beta chain. Original data processing: Amplifying reference gene primers gave estimates of nucleated cell counts. Assay: immunoSEQ multiplex PCR; the TCRdb copy retains only in-frame clones and omits some. From that table come the V and J calls and clone size; the DNA was used to work out D and trimming. The repertoire includes 250,000 or so clones, 80% to 85% of them detected once, and around 3.5% sits in the top ten. The CDR3 length is 13 residues. Germline lookup yields CDR1 LNHNV and CDR2 YYDKDF (reference sequence). V was trimmed by 1 base and J by 5 bases, leaving 8 bases between them. This sample is drawn from a study of blood T cell repertoires in COVID-19. The overall study: Material from acute and convalescent COVID-19 was sourced from the United States, Italy and Spain. The cDNA or gDNA used as material had been derived from T cells, B-cell-depleted T cells, or PBMCs.

Sequenced sample: peripheral blood. The source of this sequence is a woman aged 18-29 years with acute or convalescent COVID-19. The rearrangement joins TRBV15 to TRBJ1-1; a possible D gene is TRBD1 (5 bases). The DNA of the CDR3 is TGTGCCACCAGCAGAGTCGGGGGGACTGAAGCTTTCTTT. Its translation is CATSRVGGTEAFF.